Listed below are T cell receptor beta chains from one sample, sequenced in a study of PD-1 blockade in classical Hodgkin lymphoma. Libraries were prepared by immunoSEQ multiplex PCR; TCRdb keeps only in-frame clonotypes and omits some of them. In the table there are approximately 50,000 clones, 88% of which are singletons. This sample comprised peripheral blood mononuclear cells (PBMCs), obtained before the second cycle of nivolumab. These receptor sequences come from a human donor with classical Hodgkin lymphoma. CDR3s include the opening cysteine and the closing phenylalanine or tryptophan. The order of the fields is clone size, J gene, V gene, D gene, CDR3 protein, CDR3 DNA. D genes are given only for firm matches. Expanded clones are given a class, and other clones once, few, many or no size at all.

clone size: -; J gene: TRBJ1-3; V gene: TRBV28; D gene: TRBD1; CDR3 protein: CASSFPDRASGNTIYF; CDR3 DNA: TGTGCCAGCAGTTTTCCTGACAGGGCCTCTGGAAACACCATATATTTT
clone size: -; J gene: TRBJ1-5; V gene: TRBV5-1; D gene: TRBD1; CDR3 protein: CASSLGDRPFQPQHF; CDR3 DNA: TGCGCCAGCAGCTTAGGGGACAGGCCCTTCCAGCCCCAGCATTTT
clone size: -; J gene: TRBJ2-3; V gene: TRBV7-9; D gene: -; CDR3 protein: CAAQARAGTDTQYF; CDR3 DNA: TGTGCCGCCCAAGCACGAGCGGGCACAGATACGCAGTATTTT
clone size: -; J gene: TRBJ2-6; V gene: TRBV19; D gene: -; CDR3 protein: CASSIRSSGANVLTF; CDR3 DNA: TGTGCCAGTAGTATCAGGAGCTCTGGGGCCAACGTCCTGACTTTC
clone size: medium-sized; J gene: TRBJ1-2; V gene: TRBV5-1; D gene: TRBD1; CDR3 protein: CASSPGQGFNGYTF; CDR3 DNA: TGCGCCAGCAGCCCAGGACAGGGATTCAACGGCTACACCTTC
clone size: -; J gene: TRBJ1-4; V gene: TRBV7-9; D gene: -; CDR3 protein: CASSGARYNEKLFF; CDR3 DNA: TGTGCCAGCAGCGGAGCCAGATATAATGAAAAACTGTTTTTT
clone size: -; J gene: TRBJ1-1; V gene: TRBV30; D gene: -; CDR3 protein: CACSTGGWTTEAFF; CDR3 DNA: TGTGCCTGCTCGACAGGAGGCTGGACCACTGAAGCTTTCTTT
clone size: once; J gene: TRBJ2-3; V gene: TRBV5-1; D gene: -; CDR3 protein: CASSPFNWNTQYF; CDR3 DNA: TGCGCCAGCAGCCCCTTCAATTGGAATACGCAGTATTTT
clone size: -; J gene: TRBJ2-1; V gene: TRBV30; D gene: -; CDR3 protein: CAWSRGRGPYNEQFF; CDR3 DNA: TGTGCCTGGAGTCGGGGGCGGGGACCCTACAATGAGCAGTTCTTC
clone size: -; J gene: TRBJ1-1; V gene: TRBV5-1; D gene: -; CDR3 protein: CASSSLGSNTEAFF; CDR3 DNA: TGCGCCAGCAGCTCTTTAGGATCGAACACTGAAGCTTTCTTT
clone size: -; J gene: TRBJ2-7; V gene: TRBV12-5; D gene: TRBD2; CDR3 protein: CASGVSGGAQQYF; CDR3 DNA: TGTGCTAGTGGGGTTAGCGGGGGGGCGCAGCAGTACTTC
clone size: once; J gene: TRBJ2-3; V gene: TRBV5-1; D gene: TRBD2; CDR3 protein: CASSLGTSGDTQYF; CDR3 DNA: TGCGCCAGCAGCTTGGGGACTAGCGGAGATACGCAGTATTTT
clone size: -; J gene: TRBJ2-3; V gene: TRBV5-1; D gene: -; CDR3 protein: CASSLEGGRVTDTQYF; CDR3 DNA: TGCGCCAGCAGCTTGGAGGGGGGAAGGGTCACAGATACGCAGTATTTT
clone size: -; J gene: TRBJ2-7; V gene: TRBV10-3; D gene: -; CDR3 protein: CAIIPALVQTPSYEQYF; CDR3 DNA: TGTGCCATCATCCCAGCCCTGGTTCAGACCCCGTCCTACGAGCAGTACTTC
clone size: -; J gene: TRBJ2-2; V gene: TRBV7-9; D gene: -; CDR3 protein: CASSPYSRGSNTGELFF; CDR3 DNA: TGTGCCAGCAGCCCTTATAGCCGCGGGTCGAACACCGGGGAGCTGTTTTTT
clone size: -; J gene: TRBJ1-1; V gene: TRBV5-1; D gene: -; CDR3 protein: CASSVSGTFESEAFF; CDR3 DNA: TGCGCCAGCAGTGTCTCCGGGACATTTGAGAGTGAAGCTTTCTTT
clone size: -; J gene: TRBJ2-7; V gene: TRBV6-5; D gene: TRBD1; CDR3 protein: CASSYRDRGSYEQYF; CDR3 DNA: TGTGCCAGCAGTTATCGGGACAGGGGCTCCTACGAGCAGTACTTC
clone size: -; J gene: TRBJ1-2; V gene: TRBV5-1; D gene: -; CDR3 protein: CASSGGYSILGYTF; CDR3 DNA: TGCGCCAGCAGTGGAGGGTACTCGATCCTAGGCTACACCTTC
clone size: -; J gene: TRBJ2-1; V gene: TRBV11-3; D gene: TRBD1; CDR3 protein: CASSPRQGSSYNEQFF; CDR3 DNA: TGTGCCAGCAGCCCGAGACAGGGAAGCTCCTACAATGAGCAGTTCTTC
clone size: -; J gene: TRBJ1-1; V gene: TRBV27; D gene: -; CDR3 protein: CASSSGPWTEAFF; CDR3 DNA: TGTGCCAGCAGTTCCGGCCCTTGGACTGAAGCTTTCTTT
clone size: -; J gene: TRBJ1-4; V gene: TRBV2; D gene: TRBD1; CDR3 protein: CASSRTGGYEKLFF; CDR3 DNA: TGTGCCAGCAGTCGGACAGGGGGGTATGAAAAACTGTTTTTT
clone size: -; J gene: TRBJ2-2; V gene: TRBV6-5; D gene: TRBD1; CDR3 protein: CASSYQGAGTGELFF; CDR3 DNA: TGTGCCAGCAGTTACCAGGGGGCGGGCACCGGGGAGCTGTTTTTT
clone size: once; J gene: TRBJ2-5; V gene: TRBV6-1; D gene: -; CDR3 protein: CASSEDRGYQETQYF; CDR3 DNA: TGTGCCAGCAGTGAAGATCGAGGGTACCAAGAGACCCAGTACTTC
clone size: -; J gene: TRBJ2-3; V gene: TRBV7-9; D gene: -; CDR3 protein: CASSLVPSKDTQYF; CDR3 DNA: TGTGCCAGCAGCTTAGTCCCTAGCAAAGATACGCAGTATTTT
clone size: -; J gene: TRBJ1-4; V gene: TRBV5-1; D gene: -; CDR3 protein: CASSVTGPESEKLFF; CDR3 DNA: TGCGCCAGCAGCGTAACAGGCCCGGAGAGTGAAAAACTGTTTTTT
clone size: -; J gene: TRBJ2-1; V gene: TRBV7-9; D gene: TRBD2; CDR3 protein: CASRPLAESYNEQFF; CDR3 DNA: TGTGCCAGCAGACCACTAGCGGAGTCATACAATGAGCAGTTCTTC
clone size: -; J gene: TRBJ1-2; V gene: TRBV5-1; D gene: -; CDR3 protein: CASSFGAGEGYTF; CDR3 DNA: TGCGCCAGCAGCTTTGGGGCAGGGGAAGGCTACACCTTC
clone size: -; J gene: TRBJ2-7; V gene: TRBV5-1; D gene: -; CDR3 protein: CASSLDSHEQYF; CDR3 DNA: TGCGCCAGCAGCTTGGACAGTCACGAGCAGTACTTC
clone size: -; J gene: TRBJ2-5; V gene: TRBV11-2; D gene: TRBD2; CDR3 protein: CASSPHAGGMETQYF; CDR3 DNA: TGTGCCAGCAGCCCCCATGCGGGGGGGATGGAGACCCAGTACTTC
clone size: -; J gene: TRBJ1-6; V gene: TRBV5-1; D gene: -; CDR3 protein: CASSLDPGTNSPLHF; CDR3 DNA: TGCGCCAGCAGCTTGGATCCGGGGACTAATTCACCCCTCCACTTT
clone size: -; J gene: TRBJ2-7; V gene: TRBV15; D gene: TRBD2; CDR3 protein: CATSRDLGRLAREQYF; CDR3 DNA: TGTGCCACCAGCAGAGATCTGGGGAGACTAGCGAGAGAGCAGTACTTC
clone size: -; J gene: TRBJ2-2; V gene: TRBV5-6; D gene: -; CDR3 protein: CASSSPRSRELFF; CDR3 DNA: TGTGCCAGCAGTTCCCCTAGGTCCCGGGAGCTGTTTTTT
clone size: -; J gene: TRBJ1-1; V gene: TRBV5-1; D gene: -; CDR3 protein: CASSLVADGTEAFF; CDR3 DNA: TGCGCCAGCAGCTTGGTGGCGGATGGCACTGAAGCTTTCTTT
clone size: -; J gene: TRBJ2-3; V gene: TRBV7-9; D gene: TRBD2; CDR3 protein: CASSFGTSGLDTQYF; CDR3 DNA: TGTGCCAGCAGCTTTGGGACTAGCGGCCTAGATACGCAGTATTTT
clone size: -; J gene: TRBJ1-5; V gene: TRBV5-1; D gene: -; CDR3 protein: CASSLEGSPQPQHF; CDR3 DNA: TGCGCCAGCAGCTTGGAAGGCAGCCCCCAGCCCCAGCATTTT
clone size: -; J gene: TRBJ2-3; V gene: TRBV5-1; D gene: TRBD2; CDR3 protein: CASSLASGGSTDTQYF; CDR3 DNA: TGCGCCAGCAGCTTGGCCAGCGGGGGGAGCACAGATACGCAGTATTTT
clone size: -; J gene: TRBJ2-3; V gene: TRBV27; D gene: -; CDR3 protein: CASSFDASTDTQYF; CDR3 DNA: TGTGCCAGCAGTTTTGACGCTAGCACAGATACGCAGTATTTT
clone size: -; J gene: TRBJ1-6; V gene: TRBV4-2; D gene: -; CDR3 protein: CASSQDVGGVRPLHF; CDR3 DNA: TGTGCCAGCAGCCAAGATGTCGGGGGGGTGAGGCCCCTCCACTTT
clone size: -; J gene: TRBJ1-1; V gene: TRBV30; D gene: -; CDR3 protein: CAWSANWAQGILTEAFF; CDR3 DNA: TGTGCCTGGAGTGCGAACTGGGCCCAGGGGATTTTGACTGAAGCTTTCTTT
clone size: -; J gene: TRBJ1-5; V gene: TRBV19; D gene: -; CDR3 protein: CASIEGQGPQHF; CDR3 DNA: TGTGCCAGTATCGAGGGTCAGGGGCCCCAGCATTTT
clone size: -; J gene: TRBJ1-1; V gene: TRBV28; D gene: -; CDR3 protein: CASSWGGSNTEAFF; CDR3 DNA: TGTGCCAGCAGTTGGGGTGGGTCGAACACTGAAGCTTTCTTT
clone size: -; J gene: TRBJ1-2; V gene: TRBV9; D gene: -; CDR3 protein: CASSVRTGLNYGYTF; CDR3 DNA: TGTGCCAGCAGCGTTAGAACAGGGTTAAACTATGGCTACACCTTC
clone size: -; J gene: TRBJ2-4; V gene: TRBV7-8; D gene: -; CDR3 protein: CASSHRLRENIQYF; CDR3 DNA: TGTGCCAGCAGCCACCGCCTTCGGGAAAACATTCAGTACTTC
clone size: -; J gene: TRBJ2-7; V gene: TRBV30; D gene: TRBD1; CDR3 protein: CAWSRDRAREQYF; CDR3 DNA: TGTGCCTGGAGTCGGGACAGGGCCCGCGAGCAGTACTTC
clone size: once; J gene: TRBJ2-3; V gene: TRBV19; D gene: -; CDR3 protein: CASSIGALGTDTQYF; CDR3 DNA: TGTGCCAGTAGTATAGGGGCCCTTGGCACAGATACGCAGTATTTT
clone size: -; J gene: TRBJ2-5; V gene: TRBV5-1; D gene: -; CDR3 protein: CASSLATEGETQYF; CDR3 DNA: TGCGCCAGCAGCTTGGCGACAGAAGGGGAGACCCAGTACTTC
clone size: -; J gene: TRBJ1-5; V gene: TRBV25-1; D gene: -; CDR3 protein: CASLRGSGNQPQHF; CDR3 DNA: TGTGCCAGTCTCAGGGGATCCGGCAATCAGCCCCAGCATTTT
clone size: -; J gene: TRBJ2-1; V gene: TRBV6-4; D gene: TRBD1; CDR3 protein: CASSDSDRYNEQFF; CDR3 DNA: TGTGCCAGCAGTGACTCGGACAGGTACAATGAGCAGTTCTTC
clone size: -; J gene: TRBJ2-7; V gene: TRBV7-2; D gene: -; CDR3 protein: CASSYTSYEQYF; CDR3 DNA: TGTGCCAGCAGCTATACTAGCTACGAGCAGTACTTC
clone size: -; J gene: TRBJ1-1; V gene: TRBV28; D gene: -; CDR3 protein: CASSRQALGTEAFF; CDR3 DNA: TGTGCCAGCAGCAGACAGGCCCTCGGCACTGAAGCTTTCTTT
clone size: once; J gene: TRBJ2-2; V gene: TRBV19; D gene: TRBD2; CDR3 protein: CASSTIAGSGRELFF; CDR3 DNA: TGTGCCAGTAGTACGATAGCGGGGTCCGGTAGGGAGCTGTTTTTT
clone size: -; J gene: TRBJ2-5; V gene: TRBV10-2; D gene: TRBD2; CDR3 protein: CASSGSSGGAAETQYF; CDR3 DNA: TGCGCCAGCAGTGGTTCGAGCGGGGGGGCCGCAGAGACCCAGTACTTC
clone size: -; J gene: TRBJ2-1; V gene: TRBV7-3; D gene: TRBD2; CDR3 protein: CASTEAGGLGNEQFF; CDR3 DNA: TGTGCCAGCACCGAAGCGGGGGGGCTGGGCAATGAGCAGTTCTTC
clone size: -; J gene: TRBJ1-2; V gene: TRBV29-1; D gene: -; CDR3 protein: CSVGEGGRNLENYTF; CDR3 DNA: TGCAGCGTTGGAGAGGGGGGCAGGAATCTCGAGAACTACACCTTC
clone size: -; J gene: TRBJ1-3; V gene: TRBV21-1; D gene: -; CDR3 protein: CASSKRRNRGWGNTIYF; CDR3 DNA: TGTGCCAGCAGCAAAAGGAGGAACAGGGGATGGGGAAACACCATATATTTT
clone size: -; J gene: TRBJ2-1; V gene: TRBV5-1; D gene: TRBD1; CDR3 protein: CASSLEGQKYNEQFF; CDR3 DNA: TGCGCCAGCAGCTTGGAGGGACAGAAGTACAATGAGCAGTTCTTC
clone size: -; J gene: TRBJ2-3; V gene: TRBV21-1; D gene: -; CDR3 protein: CASIGGPRARDTQYF; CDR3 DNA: TGTGCCAGCATCGGGGGTCCGCGAGCCCGAGATACGCAGTATTTT
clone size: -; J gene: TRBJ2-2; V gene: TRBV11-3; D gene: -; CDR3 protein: CASSPRGANTGELFF; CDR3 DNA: TGTGCCAGCAGCCCCAGGGGGGCGAACACCGGGGAGCTGTTTTTT
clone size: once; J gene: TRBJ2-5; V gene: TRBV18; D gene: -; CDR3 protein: CASSLGRAREETQYF; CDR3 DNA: TGTGCCAGCTCACTCGGTCGGGCTAGGGAAGAGACCCAGTACTTC
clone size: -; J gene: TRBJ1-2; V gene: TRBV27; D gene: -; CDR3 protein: CASAFGRATNYGYTF; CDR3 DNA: TGTGCCAGCGCCTTTGGCAGGGCGACTAACTATGGCTACACCTTC